These 14 T cell receptor beta chains were sequenced from one sample in a study of cytomegalovirus exposure and HLA in healthy donors. Here immunoSEQ multiplex PCR was the method, and the copy in TCRdb shows in-frame clones only, minus some. The sample comprises about 150,000 clones, more than 70% of which are singletons, and around 3% rests with the top ten. Sequenced: PBMCs. Receptors were obtained from a young man in good health and CMV-seronegative.

This rearrangement joins TRBV10-2 to TRBJ2-3; 11 nucleotides align to TRBD2. The CDR3 length is 15 residues. Per germline, CDR1 WSHSY and CDR2 SAAADI. V trimming: 5 bases; J trimming: 2 bases; junction bases outside the gene matches: 3. CDR3 sequence: CASSQLAGVTDTQYF. CDR3 DNA: TGCGCCAGCAGTCAACTAGCGGGGGTCACAGATACGCAGTATTTT.

The rearrangement links TRBV10-3 to TRBJ1-2; unclear D gene. CDR1 and CDR2 from the germline V gene are ENHRY and SYGVKD. The CDR3 length is 13 residues. Trimming removed 3 bases at V and 2 bases at J, with 7 bases between. CDR3 sequence: CAISEGRNYGYTF. CDR3 DNA: TGTGCCATCAGTGAAGGGAGAAACTATGGCTACACCTTC.

The chain employs TRBV5-1 and TRBJ2-2; TRBD1 is a possible D gene (6 bases). CDR1 is SGHRS, CDR2 YFSETQ, per germline. This CDR3 contains 16 residues. The germline V and J ends were trimmed by 0 bases and 2 bases, with 11 bases remaining between them. CDR3 protein: CASSLEGRGNTGELFF. The CDR3 region has the DNA TGCGCCAGCAGCTTGGAAGGCAGGGGAAACACCGGGGAGCTGTTTTTT.

V usage is TRBV13 and J usage is TRBJ2-1; 12 positions match TRBD2. Germline V lookup: CDR1 PRHDT, CDR2 FYEKMQ (reference sequence). The J segment lost 12 bases and the V segment lost 5 bases, leaving 11 bases of the junction unmatched. CDR3 length: 15 amino acids. This CDR3 reads CASSLLAGGPWGQFF. In nucleotides, the CDR3 is TGTGCCAGCAGCCTACTAGCGGGGGGTCCTTGGGGGCAGTTCTTC.

CDR3 sequence reads: CASSPGGQGDSPLHF. CDR3 DNA sequence: TGCGCCAGCAGCCCGGGGGGACAGGGAGACTCACCCCTCCACTTT. This chain uses TRBV5-1 with TRBJ1-6; 9 bases are shared with TRBD1. This CDR3 spans 15 amino acids. Unmatched junction bases numbered 9, after V lost 4 bases and J lost 10 bases. Germline V gene lookup returns CDR1 SGHRS and CDR2 YFSETQ.

V is TRBV27 and J is TRBJ2-7; D call uncertain. Germline CDR1 is MNHEY and CDR2 is SMNVEV (reference sequence). The ends were cut back, 3 bases at V and 7 bases at J, with 7 bases in the middle. The CDR3 has 11 residues. CDR3 nucleotides: TGTGCCAGCAGTTTGTCGGGTGAGCAGTACGTC. As protein: CASSLSGEQYV.

The gene calls are TRBV27 and TRBJ1-1; maybe TRBD1 (5 bases). Between the trimmed V and J ends, which lost 2 bases and 3 bases, there was a span of 13 bases. The CDR3 runs to 15 residues. Germline lookup yields CDR1 MNHEY and CDR2 SMNVEV (reference sequence). The CDR3 sequence is CASSLNPRGYTEAFF. The CDR3 DNA reads TGTGCCAGCAGTTTAAACCCCCGGGGGTACACTGAAGCTTTCTTT.

V usage is TRBV6-5 and J usage is TRBJ1-1; D not certain. V lost 0 bases, J lost 0 bases, and 8 bases lay in between. Germline loops: CDR1 MNHEY, CDR2 SVGAGI. The CDR3 covers 15 residues. CDR3 nucleotides: TGTGCCAGCAGTTACTCGAGGAATTTGAACACTGAAGCTTTCTTT. It translates to CASSYSRNLNTEAFF.

The chain employs TRBV21-1 and TRBJ2-3; TRBD2 was called by the table and not checked on the DNA. TRBV21-1 corresponds to a pseudogene. The CDR3 sequence is 14 residues long. This chain's CDR3 is CASSKIRVSDTQYF. The CDR3 bases are TGTGCCAGCAGCAAAATCCGGGTTTCGGATACGCAGTATTTT.

This clone came up once. The chain is built from TRBV6-5 and TRBJ2-5; D not resolved. The ends were cut back, 6 bases at V and 7 bases at J, with 12 bases in the middle. Germline V CDR1 and CDR2: MNHEY, SVGAGI. The CDR3 consists of 12 residues. The CDR3 DNA sequence: TGTGCCAGCAGAAGTAGAAGTGGGACCCAGTACTTC. Residues: CASRSRSGTQYF.

The rearrangement uses TRBV5-4 and TRBJ1-4; D perhaps matches TRBD1 (5 bases). The V and J ends lost 4 bases and 6 bases respectively, with 13 bases between them. The CDR3 runs 14 residues. The germline CDR1 and CDR2 sequences are SGHNT and YYREEE (reference sequence). The CDR3 region is CASSPWGEHEKLFF. The CDR3 nucleotides read TGTGCCAGCAGCCCGTGGGGCGAACATGAAAAACTGTTTTTT.

This clone was detected once. The V call is TRBV5-1, the J call TRBJ2-3; TRBD2 matches 11 bases. Germline CDR1 and CDR2: SGHRS and YFSETQ. Trimming removed 0 bases from V and 5 bases from J; junction bases left unmatched: 11. The CDR3 length is 18 residues. The CDR3 region is CASSLAGPSGGFRDTQYF. In nucleotides, the CDR3 is TGCGCCAGCAGCTTGGCCGGGCCTAGCGGGGGGTTTAGAGATACGCAGTATTTT.

This chain connects TRBV6-1 to TRBJ2-3; 12 bases align to TRBD2. This CDR3 is 15 amino acids long. CDR1 is MNHNS and CDR2 is SASEGT in the germline V gene. Trimming cost V 9 bases and J 7 bases; bases outside gene matches: 11. The CDR3 loop is CASQPLAGGLNTQYF. As DNA, the CDR3 is TGTGCCAGTCAACCGCTAGCGGGGGGGTTAAATACGCAGTATTTT.

This clone was observed once. This chain connects TRBV9 to TRBJ2-5; 7 bases map to TRBD2. This CDR3 is built from 16 residues. Germline V gene sequence: CDR1 SGDLS, CDR2 YYNGEE. Trimming at V came to 0 bases and at J to 0 bases, leaving 5 bases not matched to a gene. The CDR3 is CASSVDGLADQETQYF. The CDR3 coding sequence is TGTGCCAGCAGCGTAGATGGTCTAGCGGACCAAGAGACCCAGTACTTC. The full variable domain, in which reference TRBV9 and TRBJ2-5 provide the parts outside the CDR3, is DSGVTQTPKHLITATGQRVTLRCSPRSGDLSVYWYQQSLDQGLQFLIQYYNGEERAKGNILERFSAQQFPDLHSELNLSSLELGDSALYFCASSVDGLADQETQYFGPGTRLLVL.